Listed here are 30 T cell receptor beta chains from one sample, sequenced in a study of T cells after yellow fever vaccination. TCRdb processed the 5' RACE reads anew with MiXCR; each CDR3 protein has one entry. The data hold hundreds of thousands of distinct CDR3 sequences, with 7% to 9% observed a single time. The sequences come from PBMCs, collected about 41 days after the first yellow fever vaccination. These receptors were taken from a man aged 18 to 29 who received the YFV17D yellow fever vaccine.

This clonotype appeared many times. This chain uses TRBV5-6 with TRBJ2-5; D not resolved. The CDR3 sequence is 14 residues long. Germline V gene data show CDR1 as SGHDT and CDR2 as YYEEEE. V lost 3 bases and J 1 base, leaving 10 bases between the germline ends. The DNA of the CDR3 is TGTGCCAGCAGCTCCGGACCCTTCCAAGAGACCCAGTACTTC. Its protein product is CASSSGPFQETQYF.

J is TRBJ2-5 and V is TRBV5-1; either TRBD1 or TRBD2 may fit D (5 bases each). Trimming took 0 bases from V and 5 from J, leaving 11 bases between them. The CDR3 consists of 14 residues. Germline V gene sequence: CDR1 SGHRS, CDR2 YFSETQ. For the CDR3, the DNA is TGCGCCAGCAGCTTGGCCGGGGCAAAGGAGACCCAGTACTTC. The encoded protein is CASSLAGAKETQYF.

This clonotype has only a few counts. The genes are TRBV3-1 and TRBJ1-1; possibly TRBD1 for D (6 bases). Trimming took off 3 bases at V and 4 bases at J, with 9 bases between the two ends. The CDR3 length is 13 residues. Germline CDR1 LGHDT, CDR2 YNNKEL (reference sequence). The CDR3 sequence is CASSHGQLTEAFF. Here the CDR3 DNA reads TGTGCCAGCAGCCACGGACAGCTCACTGAAGCTTTCTTT.

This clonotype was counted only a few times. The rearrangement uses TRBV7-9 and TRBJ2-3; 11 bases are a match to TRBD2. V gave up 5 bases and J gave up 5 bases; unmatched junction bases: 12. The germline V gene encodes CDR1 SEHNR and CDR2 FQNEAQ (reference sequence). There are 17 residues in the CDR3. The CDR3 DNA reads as TGTGCCAGCAGCCTATCCGGCCTAGCGGGGGGATTAGATACGCAGTATTTT. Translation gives CASSLSGLAGGLDTQYF.

CDR3 sequence (DNA): TGTGCCAGCAGCTTTGCGGGGGGGGCCAACACAGATACGCAGTATTTT. This encodes CASSFAGGANTDTQYF. This rearrangement joins TRBV7-2 to TRBJ2-3; 9 nucleotides match TRBD2. After removal of 3 bases from V and 2 bases from J, the junction contained 6 bases not matched to a gene. The CDR3 runs 16 residues. Germline V gene lookup returns CDR1 SGHTA and CDR2 FQGNSA.

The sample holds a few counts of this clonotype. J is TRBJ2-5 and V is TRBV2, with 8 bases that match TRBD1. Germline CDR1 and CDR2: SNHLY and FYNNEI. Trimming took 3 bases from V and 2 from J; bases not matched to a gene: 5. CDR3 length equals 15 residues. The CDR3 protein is CASSDSWTGQETQYF. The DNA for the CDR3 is TGTGCCAGCAGTGATTCTTGGACAGGGCAAGAGACCCAGTACTTC.

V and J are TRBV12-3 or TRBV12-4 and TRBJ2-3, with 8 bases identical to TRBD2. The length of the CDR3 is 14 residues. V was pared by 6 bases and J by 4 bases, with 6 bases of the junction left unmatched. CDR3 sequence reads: CASRIGGAADTQYF. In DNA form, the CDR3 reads TGTGCCAGCAGGATCGGGGGGGCGGCAGATACGCAGTATTTT.

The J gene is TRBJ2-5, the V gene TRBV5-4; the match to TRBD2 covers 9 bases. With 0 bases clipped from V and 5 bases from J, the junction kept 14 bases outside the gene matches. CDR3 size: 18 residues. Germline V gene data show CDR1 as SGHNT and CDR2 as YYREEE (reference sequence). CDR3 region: CASSLVFGARGGSETQYF. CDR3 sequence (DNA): TGTGCCAGCAGCTTGGTGTTTGGTGCGCGGGGGGGCAGTGAGACCCAGTACTTC.

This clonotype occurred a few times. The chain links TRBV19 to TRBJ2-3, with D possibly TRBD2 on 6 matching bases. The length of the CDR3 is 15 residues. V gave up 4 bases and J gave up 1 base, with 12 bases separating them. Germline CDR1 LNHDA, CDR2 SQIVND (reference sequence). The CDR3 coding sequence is TGTGCCAGTAGTAACAGGTGGGGGGGCACAGATACGCAGTATTTT. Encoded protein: CASSNRWGGTDTQYF.

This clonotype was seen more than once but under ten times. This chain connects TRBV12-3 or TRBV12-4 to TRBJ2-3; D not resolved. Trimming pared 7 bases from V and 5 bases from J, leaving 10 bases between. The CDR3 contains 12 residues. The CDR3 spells CASTPPGDTQYF. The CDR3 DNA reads TGTGCCAGCACTCCCCCTGGAGATACGCAGTATTTT.

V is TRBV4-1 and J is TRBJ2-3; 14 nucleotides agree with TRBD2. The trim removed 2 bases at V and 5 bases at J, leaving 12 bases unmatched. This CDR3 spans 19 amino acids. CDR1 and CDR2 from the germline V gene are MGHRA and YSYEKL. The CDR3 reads CASSQIGNPGLAGEDTQYF. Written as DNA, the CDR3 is TGCGCCAGCAGCCAAATTGGGAATCCGGGACTAGCGGGGGAAGATACGCAGTATTTT.

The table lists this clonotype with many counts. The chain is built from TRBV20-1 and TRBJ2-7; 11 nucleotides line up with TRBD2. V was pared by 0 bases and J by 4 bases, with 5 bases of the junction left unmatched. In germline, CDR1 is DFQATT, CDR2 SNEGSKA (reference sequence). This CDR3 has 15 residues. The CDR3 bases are TGCAGTGCTAGAGACCCTGGACTAGCGGGTTACGAGCAGTACTTC. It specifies CSARDPGLAGYEQYF.

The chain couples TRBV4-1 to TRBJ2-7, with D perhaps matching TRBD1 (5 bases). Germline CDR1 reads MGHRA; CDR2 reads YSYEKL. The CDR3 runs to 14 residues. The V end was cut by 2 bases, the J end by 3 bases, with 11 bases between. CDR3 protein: CASSQSTANYEQYV. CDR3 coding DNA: TGCGCCAGCAGCCAATCGACAGCTAACTACGAGCAGTACGTC.

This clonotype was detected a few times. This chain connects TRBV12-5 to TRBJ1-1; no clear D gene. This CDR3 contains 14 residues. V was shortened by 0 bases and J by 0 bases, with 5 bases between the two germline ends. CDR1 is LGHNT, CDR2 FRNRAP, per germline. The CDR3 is CASGLVGLNTEAFF. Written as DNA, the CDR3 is TGTGCTAGTGGTTTGGTAGGGCTGAACACTGAAGCTTTCTTT.

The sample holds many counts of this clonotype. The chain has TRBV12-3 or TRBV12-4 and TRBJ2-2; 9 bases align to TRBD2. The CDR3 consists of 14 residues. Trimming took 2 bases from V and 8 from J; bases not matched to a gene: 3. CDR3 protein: CASSLRLAGGELFF. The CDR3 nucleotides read TGTGCCAGCAGTTTACGTCTAGCGGGGGGGGAGCTGTTTTTT.

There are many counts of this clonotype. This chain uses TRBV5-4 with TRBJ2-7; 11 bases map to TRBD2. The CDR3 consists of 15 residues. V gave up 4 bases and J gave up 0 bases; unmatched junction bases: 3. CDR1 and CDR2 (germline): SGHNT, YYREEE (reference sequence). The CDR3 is CASSGTSGYSYEQYF. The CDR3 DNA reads TGTGCCAGCAGCGGGACTAGCGGTTACTCCTACGAGCAGTACTTC.

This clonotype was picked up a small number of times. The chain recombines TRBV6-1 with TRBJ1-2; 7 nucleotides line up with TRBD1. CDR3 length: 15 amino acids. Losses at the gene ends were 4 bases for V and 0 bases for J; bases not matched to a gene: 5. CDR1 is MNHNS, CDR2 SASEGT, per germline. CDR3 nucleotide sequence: TGTGCCAGCAGTGCAGGGACAGCCGCTAACTATGGCTACACCTTC. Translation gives CASSAGTAANYGYTF.

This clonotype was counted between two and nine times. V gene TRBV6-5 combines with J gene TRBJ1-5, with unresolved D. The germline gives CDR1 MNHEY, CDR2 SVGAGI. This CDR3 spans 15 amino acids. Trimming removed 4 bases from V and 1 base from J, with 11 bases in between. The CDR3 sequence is CASSSGLPSNQPQHF. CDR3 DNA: TGTGCCAGCAGTTCAGGACTACCAAGCAATCAGCCCCAGCATTTT.

The CDR3 reads CASSFRVRTDTQYF. CDR3 nucleotides: TGTGCCAGCAGCTTCCGGGTTCGCACAGATACGCAGTATTTT. The V gene is TRBV11-2, the J gene TRBJ2-3, with D hard to call. Germline V lookup: CDR1 SGHAT, CDR2 FQNNGV. Trimming stripped 3 bases from V and 1 base from J, with 8 bases between. The CDR3 covers 14 residues.

In nucleotides, the CDR3 is TGTGCCAGCAGTGAGTACAGGGGGTTAGATACGCAGTATTTT. Translation: CASSEYRGLDTQYF. The J gene is TRBJ2-3, the V gene TRBV2; TRBD1 matches at 8 bases. CDR3 size: 14 residues. Germline lookup yields CDR1 SNHLY and CDR2 FYNNEI. The V and J ends lost 3 bases and 5 bases, in that order; junction bases with no gene match: 4.

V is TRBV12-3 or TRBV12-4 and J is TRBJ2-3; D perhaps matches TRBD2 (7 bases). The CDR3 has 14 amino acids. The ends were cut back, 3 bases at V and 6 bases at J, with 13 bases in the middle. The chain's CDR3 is CASSLRGPSDTQYF. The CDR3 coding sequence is TGTGCCAGCAGTTTGCGGGGGCCCTCGGATACGCAGTATTTT.

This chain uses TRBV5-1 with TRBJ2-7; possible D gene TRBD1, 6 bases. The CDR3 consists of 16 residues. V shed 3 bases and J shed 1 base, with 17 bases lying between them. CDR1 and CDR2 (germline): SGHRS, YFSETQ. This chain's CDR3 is CASSSVSGATSYEQYF. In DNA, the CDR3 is TGCGCCAGCAGCTCTGTGTCAGGGGCTACGTCCTACGAGCAGTACTTC.

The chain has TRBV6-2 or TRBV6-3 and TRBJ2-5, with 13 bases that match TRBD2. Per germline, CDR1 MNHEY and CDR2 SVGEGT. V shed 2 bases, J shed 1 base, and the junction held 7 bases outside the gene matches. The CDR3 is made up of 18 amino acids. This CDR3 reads CASSYPSGLAGVQETQYF. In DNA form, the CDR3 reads TGTGCCAGCAGTTACCCTTCCGGACTAGCGGGGGTCCAAGAGACCCAGTACTTC.

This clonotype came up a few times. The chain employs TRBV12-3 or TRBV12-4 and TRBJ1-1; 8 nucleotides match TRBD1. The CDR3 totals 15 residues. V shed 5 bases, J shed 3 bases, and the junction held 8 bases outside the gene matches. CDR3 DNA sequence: TGTGCCAGCAGTACTCCCGGGACAGGTGACACTGAAGCTTTCTTT. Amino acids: CASSTPGTGDTEAFF.

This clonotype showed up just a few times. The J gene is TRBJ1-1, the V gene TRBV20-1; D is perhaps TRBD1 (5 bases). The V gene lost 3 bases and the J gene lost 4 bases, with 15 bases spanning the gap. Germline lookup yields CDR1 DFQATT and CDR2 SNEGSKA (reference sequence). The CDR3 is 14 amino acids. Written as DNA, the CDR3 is TGCAGTGCTAGTATTCGGGGGGAGGGCACTGAAGCTTTCTTT. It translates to CSASIRGEGTEAFF.

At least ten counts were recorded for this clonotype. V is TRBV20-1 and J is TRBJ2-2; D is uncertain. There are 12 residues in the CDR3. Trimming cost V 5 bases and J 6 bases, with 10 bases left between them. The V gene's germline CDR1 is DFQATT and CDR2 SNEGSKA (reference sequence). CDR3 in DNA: TGCAGTGCTCCGAGATCCCCCGGGGAGCTGTTTTTT. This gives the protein CSAPRSPGELFF.

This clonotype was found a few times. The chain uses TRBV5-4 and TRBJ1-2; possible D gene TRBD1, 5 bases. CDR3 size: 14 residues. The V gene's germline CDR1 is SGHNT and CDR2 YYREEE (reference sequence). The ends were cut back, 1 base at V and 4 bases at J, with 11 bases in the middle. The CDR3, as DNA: TGTGCCAGCAGCTTGTCCCGGGGGAGCTATGGCTACACCTTC. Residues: CASSLSRGSYGYTF. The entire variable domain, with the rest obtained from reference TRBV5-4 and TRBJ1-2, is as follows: ETGVTQSPTHLIKTRGQQVTLRCSSQSGHNTVSWYQQALGQGPQFIFQYYREEENGRGNFPPRFSGLQFPNYSSELNVNALELDDSALYLCASSLSRGSYGYTFGSGTRLTVV.

The CDR3 spells CASSPLLGWGYTF. CDR3 nucleotide sequence: TGTGCCAGCAGCCCTCTGCTAGGGTGGGGCTACACCTTC. The chain combines TRBV7-8 with TRBJ1-2; no clear D. V lost 5 bases and J lost 8, with 15 bases in between. The germline V gene encodes CDR1 SGHVS and CDR2 FQNEAQ. The CDR3 loop spans 13 amino acids.

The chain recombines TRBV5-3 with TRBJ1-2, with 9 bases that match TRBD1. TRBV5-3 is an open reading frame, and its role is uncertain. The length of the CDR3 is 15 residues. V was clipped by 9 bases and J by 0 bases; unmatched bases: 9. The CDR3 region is CAMSPRTGANYGYTF. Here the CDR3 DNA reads TGTGCCATGAGCCCCCGGACAGGGGCTAACTATGGCTACACCTTC.

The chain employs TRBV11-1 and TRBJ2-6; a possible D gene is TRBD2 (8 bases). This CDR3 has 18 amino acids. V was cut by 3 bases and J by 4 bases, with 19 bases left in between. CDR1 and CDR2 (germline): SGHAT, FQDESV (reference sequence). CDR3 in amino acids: CASSFGRGLTAGANVLTF. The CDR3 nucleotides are TGTGCCAGCAGCTTCGGGAGGGGGCTCACCGCCGGGGCCAACGTCCTGACTTTC.